A single sample gave rise to the 8 T cell receptor beta chains below, sequenced in a study of early T cells in non-severe SARS-CoV-2 infection (dated by TCRdb to the early 2020s). The protocol used for the library was 5' RACE. The data were produced on a NextSeq 500. Clones were called with MiXCR by TCRdb after fastp trimmed the public reads at Q25, and only in-frame beta chains were retained. CDR3 protein duplicates are merged, each entry listing the most common genes and DNA. For this sample there are roughly 65,000 distinct CDR3 sequences; 12% appear just once. The top ten constitute about 1.7% of the sample. Sequencing was performed on whole blood. Receptor source: an adult who was a healthcare worker with PCR-confirmed SARS-CoV-2 infection or an uninfected control (not recorded which).

The chain uses TRBV21-1 and TRBJ2-3; TRBD2, the table's D call, was not compared with the DNA. TRBV21-1 is labeled a pseudogene. The CDR3 is made up of 13 amino acids. CDR3 in amino acids: CASSGGCTDTQYF. The CDR3 DNA reads as TGTGCCAGCAGCGGAGGGTGCACAGATACGCAGTATTTT.

V gene TRBV15 combines with J gene TRBJ2-1; tentatively, D is TRBD2 (5 bases). The V gene lost 7 bases and the J gene lost 14 bases, with 21 bases spanning the gap. Germline values: CDR1 LNHNV, CDR2 YYDKDF (reference sequence). This CDR3 contains 13 residues. Written as DNA, the CDR3 is TGTGCCACCACCCTTTCGGGGAAAAGTGGGAAGTTCTTC. The encoded protein is CATTLSGKSGKFF.

The rearrangement joins TRBV5-1 to TRBJ1-1; 7 nucleotides align to TRBD1. The trim removed 6 bases at V and 3 bases at J, leaving 8 bases unmatched. Per the germline V gene, CDR1 is SGHRS and CDR2 is YFSETQ. The CDR3 runs to 14 residues. The CDR3: CASKRDRGDTEAFF. The CDR3 DNA reads TGCGCCAGCAAGAGGGACAGAGGAGACACTGAAGCTTTCTTT.

The table lists this clonotype with many counts. The rearrangement links TRBV7-8 to TRBJ2-3; 10 nucleotides line up with TRBD2. V shed 1 base and J 2 bases; nucleotides not matched to a gene: 9. The CDR3 is made up of 18 amino acids. In germline, CDR1 is SGHVS, CDR2 FQNEAQ. The CDR3 is CASSLVLAGVSHTDTQYF. In DNA form, the CDR3 reads TGTGCCAGCAGCTTAGTGCTAGCGGGGGTCTCCCACACAGATACGCAGTATTTT.

This clonotype was counted only a few times. The rearrangement links TRBV7-6 to TRBJ2-4; D assignment may be TRBD1 or TRBD2 (5 bases each). From germline, CDR1 is SGHVS and CDR2 FNYEAQ. The CDR3 consists of 17 residues. V shed 1 base and J shed 1 base, with 14 bases lying between them. CDR3 DNA: TGTGCCAGCAGCTTAGATGCGGGCTGGGGGGCCAAAAACATTCAGTACTTC. Residues: CASSLDAGWGAKNIQYF.

This clonotype was seen a handful of times. V and J are TRBV19 and TRBJ2-1; the D gene is possibly TRBD2 (5 bases). In germline, CDR1 is LNHDA, CDR2 SQIVND (reference sequence). Trimming stripped 2 bases from V and 5 bases from J, with 13 bases between. CDR3 length: 15 residues. CDR3 sequence reads: CASSINLAADNEQFF. CDR3 DNA sequence: TGTGCCAGTAGTATAAACCTAGCAGCGGACAATGAGCAGTTCTTC.

The sample holds a few counts of this clonotype. The DNA for the CDR3 is TGTGCCAGCAGCTTGGAGGTTTACGGTGAAGCTTTCTTT. It is translated as CASSLEVYGEAFF. The chain couples TRBV7-9 to TRBJ1-1; D remains ambiguous. Germline CDR1 SEHNR, CDR2 FQNEAQ (reference sequence). Trimming stripped 3 bases from V and 7 bases from J, with 12 bases between. This CDR3 is built from 13 residues. The whole variable domain, remainder taken from reference TRBV7-9 and TRBJ1-1, is DTGVSQNPRHKITKRGQNVTFRCDPISEHNRLYWYRQTLGQGPEFLTYFQNEAQLEKSRLLSDRFSAERPKGSFSTLEIQRTEQGDSAMYLCASSLEVYGEAFFGQGTRLTVV.

This clonotype was detected a few times. V gene TRBV7-9 combines with J gene TRBJ2-1; 13 nucleotides line up with TRBD2. This CDR3 contains 17 residues. Germline values: CDR1 SEHNR, CDR2 FQNEAQ (reference sequence). The V and J ends lost 4 bases and 2 bases, in that order; junction bases with no gene match: 5. The CDR3 protein is CASSSRLAGGPYNEQFF. CDR3 bases: TGTGCCAGCAGCTCCAGACTAGCGGGGGGCCCCTACAATGAGCAGTTCTTC.